This T cell receptor (beta chain) stems from a study of identical twins. Study-wide findings and caveats: With beta out-of-frame sequences, excess sharing by twins was weaker. The study based its conclusions on cross-sectional statistical analysis and did not follow the same donors. Within cord blood, abundant beta clonotypes carried fewer insertions, but memory repertoires showed no such trend.

TCRdb itself ran the 5' RACE reads through MiXCR, one entry per CDR3 protein. Here the sample spans about 700,000 distinct CDR3 sequences, 8% to 9% being singletons. This clonotype showed up just a few times. Its antigen is not known. A further study also used this sample, focusing on yellow fever vaccine responses in identical twins.

The sequencing input was PBMCs. The receptor was derived from a young woman in good health.

The DNA for the CDR3 is TGTGCCAGCAGTGGGGGTCAGGGGGCCACCTACGAGCAGTACTTC. Translation gives CASSGGQGATYEQYF. The V call is TRBV2, the J call TRBJ2-7; 8 bases match TRBD1. The CDR3 has 15 residues. J was trimmed by 2 bases and V by 4 bases; bases with no gene match: 7. CDR1 SNHLY and CDR2 FYNNEI come from the germline V gene.